This passage covers 9 T cell receptor beta chains from one sample sequenced in a study of CD8 T cells in ankylosing spondylitis. TCRdb called the 5' RACE reads again in MiXCR, with one record for every CDR3 protein. The data contain about 150,000 distinct CDR3 sequences, under 45% of them singletons. Input material: synovial fluid, either unsorted or a sorted T cell fraction (not recorded which). Receptor source: a male donor with ankylosing spondylitis.

The V gene is TRBV24-1, the J gene TRBJ2-1; D is perhaps TRBD2 (5 bases). In germline, CDR1 is KGHDR, CDR2 SFDVKD. The CDR3 covers 14 residues. V was clipped by 4 bases and J by 2 bases, with 8 bases between them. The CDR3 here is CATSEPGTYNEQFF. The CDR3 nucleotides are TGTGCCACCAGTGAACCCGGGACCTACAATGAGCAGTTCTTC.

This clonotype showed up many times. The rearrangement links TRBV5-6 to TRBJ1-6; 7 bases are shared with TRBD1. The CDR3 contains 15 residues. Germline V gene sequence: CDR1 SGHDT, CDR2 YYEEEE. V gave up 2 bases and J gave up 6 bases; unmatched junction bases: 5. CDR3 sequence: CASSFRTGLNSPLHF. The DNA of the CDR3 is TGTGCCAGCAGCTTCCGGACAGGACTTAATTCACCCCTCCACTTT. Using reference TRBV5-6 and TRBJ1-6 for the parts outside the CDR3, the full variable domain is DAGVTQSPTHLIKTRGQQVTLRCSPKSGHDTVSWYQQALGQGPQFIFQYYEEEERQRGNFPDRFSGHQFPNYSSELNVNALLLGDSALYLCASSFRTGLNSPLHFGNGTRLTVT.

This clonotype was picked up a small number of times. The chain couples TRBV20-1 to TRBJ1-2; D may be TRBD1 (6 bases). In germline, CDR1 is DFQATT, CDR2 SNEGSKA (reference sequence). V lost 3 bases, J lost 7 bases, and 24 bases lay in between. The CDR3 spans 16 residues. CDR3 sequence reads: CSARPPHREVASGYTF. The CDR3 region has the DNA TGCAGTGCTAGGCCTCCCCACAGGGAGGTCGCTTCTGGCTACACCTTC.

The chain combines TRBV27 with TRBJ2-1, with 12 nucleotides matching TRBD2. V shed 3 bases, J shed 2 bases, and the junction held 11 bases outside the gene matches. The CDR3 has 19 residues. Germline V gene sequence: CDR1 MNHEY, CDR2 SMNVEV (reference sequence). CDR3 protein: CASSFMTSGGQGPYNEQFF. CDR3 coding DNA: TGTGCCAGCAGTTTTATGACTAGCGGGGGCCAGGGACCCTACAATGAGCAGTTCTTC.

This clonotype was counted between two and nine times. This chain joins TRBV3-1 and TRBJ2-3, with TRBD1 matching 12 bases. V lost 4 bases to trimming and J lost 3 bases; unmatched junction nucleotides: 5. CDR1 and CDR2 from the germline V gene are LGHDT and YNNKEL (reference sequence). The CDR3 is made up of 16 amino acids. The CDR3 sequence: CASSPRDRGRTDTQYF. CDR3 in DNA: TGTGCCAGCAGCCCCCGGGACAGGGGGCGGACAGATACGCAGTATTTT.

Comment on this clonotype: The CDR3 does not end in the conserved phenylalanine or tryptophan, so this is likely a read error. J is TRBJ1-2 and V is TRBV10-3; D remains unclear. The CDR3 contains 12 residues. V lost 6 bases and J lost 1, with 6 bases in between. Germline assignment: CDR1 ENHRY and CDR2 SYGVKD. CDR3 sequence reads: CAISDGNYGYTL. DNA for the CDR3: TGTGCCATCAGCGACGGTAACTATGGCTACACCCTC.

The chain employs TRBV12-3 or TRBV12-4 and TRBJ2-2; weak D call: TRBD2 (5 bases). Trimming shortened V by 7 bases and J by 3 bases, and 15 bases separated the two germline ends. This CDR3 has 15 amino acids. CDR3 DNA sequence: TGTGCCAGCACCGATGAGGGCGGGTACACCGGGGAGCTGTTTTTT. Protein sequence: CASTDEGGYTGELFF.

The chain carries TRBV5-5 and TRBJ2-1, with D perhaps TRBD1 (5 bases). The CDR3 is 16 residues long. The V and J ends lost 0 bases and 2 bases respectively, with 12 bases between them. Looked up from germline, CDR1 is SGHKS and CDR2 is YYEKEE (reference sequence). The CDR3 protein is CASSLDRQLPYNEQFF. The CDR3 DNA sequence: TGTGCCAGCAGCTTGGACAGACAGCTACCCTACAATGAGCAGTTCTTC.

This clonotype was found a few times. The chain combines TRBV20-1 with TRBJ2-3, with a weak D call TRBD1 (5 bases). Per the germline V gene, CDR1 is DFQATT and CDR2 is SNEGSKA (reference sequence). Trimming cost V 3 bases and J 5 bases, with 15 bases left between them. This CDR3 has 14 residues. The chain's CDR3 is CSASVWEQEDTQYF. The DNA for the CDR3 is TGCAGTGCTAGTGTCTGGGAACAGGAAGATACGCAGTATTTT.